The clone carrying this T cell receptor (beta chain) showed up many times. The germline V gene encodes CDR1 SGHAT and CDR2 FQNNGV. CDR3 length equals 18 residues. The V segment lost 1 base and the J segment 8 bases; nucleotides outside the gene matches: 10. The data were taken from a study of identical twins. Via MiXCR, TCRdb re-called the 5' RACE reads, giving one row per CDR3 protein. The profile shows about 290,000 distinct CDR3 sequences, more than 8% of them singletons. These data were also reused for a study on yellow fever vaccine responses in identical twins.

What was sequenced was CD8+ T cells sorted from blood. The chain joins TRBV11-2 to TRBJ2-1, with 14 bases lining up with TRBD2. This TCR was recovered from a young woman in good health. CDR3 DNA sequence: TGTGCCAGCAGCTTAGTTATAGGACTAGCGGGGGGCCTCTATGAGCAGTTCTTC. This translates into CASSLVIGLAGGLYEQFF.